These 29 T cell receptor beta chains were sequenced from one sample in a study of spatial heterogeneity in lung cancer. The time point is: sample taken at primary tumor resection. No cells were sorted before sequencing. The whole RNA sequenced was extracted from tumor, nontumor lung or frozen PBMC. TCRdb processed the 5' RACE reads anew with MiXCR; each CDR3 protein has one entry. The sample holds roughly 48,000 distinct CDR3 sequences, roughly 5.2% seen once. The material sequenced was PBMCs, taken at surgery. The receptor set was obtained from a male donor with early-stage non-small cell lung cancer.

This clonotype has a count of ten or more. This chain connects TRBV5-1 to TRBJ2-3; no firm D call. The CDR3 totals 15 residues. Germline CDR1 SGHRS, CDR2 YFSETQ. Trimming cost V 2 bases and J 0 bases, with 10 bases left between them. CDR3 region: CASSFYGSSTDTQYF. The DNA for the CDR3 is TGCGCCAGCAGCTTCTATGGCAGTAGCACAGATACGCAGTATTTT.

The chain uses TRBV5-6 and TRBJ2-5, with unresolved D. The CDR3 loop spans 14 amino acids. Trimming took 4 bases from V and 1 from J, leaving 11 bases between them. Germline assignment: CDR1 SGHDT and CDR2 YYEEEE. This CDR3 is CASSLLDPQETQYF. CDR3 nucleotides: TGTGCCAGCAGCCTGCTTGACCCCCAAGAGACCCAGTACTTC.

J is TRBJ2-7 and V is TRBV6-5; TRBD1 might be the D (6 bases). Germline assignment: CDR1 MNHEY and CDR2 SVGAGI. V lost 2 bases, J lost 0 bases, and 8 bases lay in between. CDR3 length: 14 amino acids. CDR3 in amino acids: CASSYNRVSYEQYF. For the CDR3, the DNA is TGTGCCAGCAGTTACAACAGGGTCTCCTACGAGCAGTACTTC.

In this sample, this clonotype turned up many times. This sequence joins TRBV4-3 and TRBJ2-7, with 10 bases aligning to TRBD1. The CDR3 is 16 residues long. From germline, CDR1 is LGHNA and CDR2 YSLEER. V dropped 3 bases and J dropped 3; count of bases not matched to a gene: 8. CDR3 amino acids: CASSQTGTGALYEQYF. Written as DNA, the CDR3 is TGCGCCAGCAGCCAGACTGGGACAGGGGCTCTCTACGAGCAGTACTTC.

This clonotype was counted at least ten times. The rearrangement links TRBV7-2 to TRBJ2-1; tentatively, D is TRBD2 (5 bases). Germline CDR1 is SGHTA and CDR2 is FQGNSA. The CDR3 loop spans 12 amino acids. Trimming removed 9 bases from V and 8 bases from J, with 14 bases in between. The CDR3 protein is CASGSSPDEQFF. CDR3 coding DNA: TGTGCCAGTGGATCTAGCCCGGATGAGCAGTTCTTC.

In this sample, this clonotype turned up many times. The chain recombines TRBV10-3 with TRBJ1-4; D remains ambiguous. Trimming took 6 bases from V and 6 from J, leaving 11 bases between them. Germline loops: CDR1 ENHRY, CDR2 SYGVKD. This CDR3 has 13 residues. This CDR3 reads CAISPGLDEKLFF. As DNA, the CDR3 is TGTGCCATCAGCCCGGGTCTGGATGAAAAACTGTTTTTT.

In this sample, this clonotype turned up many times. The chain recombines TRBV15 with TRBJ1-1; D gene ambiguous. The CDR3 is made up of 13 amino acids. Per germline, CDR1 LNHNV and CDR2 YYDKDF (reference sequence). V lost 5 bases to trimming and J lost 0 bases, with 7 bases between them. As DNA, the CDR3 is TGTGCCACCAGCGGCCCCATGAACACTGAAGCTTTCTTT. Its protein is CATSGPMNTEAFF.

This rearrangement joins TRBV5-1 to TRBJ2-3; 9 nucleotides align to TRBD2. CDR1 is SGHRS and CDR2 is YFSETQ in the germline V gene. The J segment lost 6 bases and the V segment lost 5 bases, leaving 4 bases of the junction unmatched. This CDR3 has 13 amino acids. The CDR3 spells CASRLGLADTQYF. As DNA, the CDR3 is TGCGCCAGCAGACTAGGACTAGCGGATACGCAGTATTTT.

In this sample, this clonotype turned up many times. The chain recombines TRBV5-1 with TRBJ2-7, with TRBD2 identical over 10 bases. The CDR3 extends over 13 amino acids. J gave up 3 bases and V 3 bases, and 0 bases lay outside the gene matches. Germline CDR1 SGHRS, CDR2 YFSETQ. The CDR3 protein is CASSWTSGYEQYF. The CDR3 nucleotides read TGCGCCAGCAGCTGGACTAGCGGCTACGAGCAGTACTTC.

The sample holds many counts of this clonotype. The rearrangement links TRBV29-1 to TRBJ2-1, with 7 bases lining up with TRBD1. The trim removed 7 bases at V and 3 bases at J, leaving 0 bases unmatched. The CDR3 has 11 amino acids. The germline V gene has CDR1 SQVTM and CDR2 ANQGSEA. This CDR3 reads CSGDSYNEQFF. Written as DNA, the CDR3 is TGCAGCGGGGACAGCTACAATGAGCAGTTCTTC.

Concerning this clonotype itself: This could be a read error, since a much larger clone is one nucleotide away. J is TRBJ2-7 and V is TRBV18, with a possible D match to TRBD1 (7 bases). This CDR3 has 14 residues. Germline values: CDR1 KGHSH, CDR2 LQKENI. The chain's CDR3 is CASSTTGEAYGQYF. In nucleotides, the CDR3 is TGTGCCAGCTCAACAACAGGGGAGGCCTACGGGCAGTACTTC. Complete variable domain (other parts from reference TRBV18 and TRBJ2-7): NAGVMQNPRHLVRRRGQEARLRCSPMKGHSHVYWYRQLPEEGLKFMVYLQKENIIDESGMPKERFSAEFPKEGPSILRIQQVVRGDSAAYFCASSTTGEAYGQYFGPGTRLTVT.

The table lists this clonotype with many counts. V and J are TRBV5-1 and TRBJ2-5, with a tentative D call TRBD1 (6 bases). This CDR3 is 14 amino acids long. CDR1 and CDR2 from the germline V gene are SGHRS and YFSETQ. The V gene lost 0 bases and the J gene lost 7 bases, with 13 bases spanning the gap. The CDR3 DNA follows: TGCGCCAGCAGCTTGGATGGGACAAGGGGGACCCAGTACTTC. This encodes CASSLDGTRGTQYF.

This clonotype was counted at least ten times. This chain uses TRBV12-3 or TRBV12-4 with TRBJ2-2; 9 nucleotides align to TRBD2. J was trimmed by 5 bases and V by 7 bases; bases with no gene match: 2. The CDR3 sequence is 13 residues long. CDR3 nucleotides: TGTGCCAGCACTAGCGGGAAAACCGGGGAGCTGTTTTTT. As protein: CASTSGKTGELFF.

This clonotype appeared many times. The rearrangement joins TRBV28 to TRBJ2-1; TRBD2 aligns across 11 bases. The germline CDR1 and CDR2 sequences are MDHEN and SYDVKM. This CDR3 is built from 15 residues. The V and J ends lost 7 bases and 7 bases, in that order; junction bases with no gene match: 9. In DNA form, the CDR3 reads TGTGCCAGCACCCAACTAGCGGGAGTGGAGAATGAGCAGTTCTTC. It translates to CASTQLAGVENEQFF.

This clonotype was detected many times. The chain recombines TRBV19 with TRBJ1-5; D unclear. Trimming removed 3 bases at V and 1 base at J, with 10 bases between. Germline CDR1 LNHDA, CDR2 SQIVND (reference sequence). This CDR3 has 15 amino acids. The CDR3 spells CASSIYGASNQPQHF. The DNA for the CDR3 is TGTGCCAGTAGTATTTACGGAGCGAGCAATCAGCCCCAGCATTTT.

At least ten counts were recorded for this clonotype. The chain uses TRBV7-9 and TRBJ1-1; the match to TRBD1 covers 7 bases. This CDR3 is 15 amino acids long. Germline CDR1 reads SEHNR; CDR2 reads FQNEAQ (reference sequence). The ends lost 6 bases at V and 0 bases at J; junction bases unmatched: 7. CDR3 in DNA: TGTGCCAGCAGAGGCACGGACAGGATGAACACTGAAGCTTTCTTT. Protein sequence: CASRGTDRMNTEAFF.

This chain links TRBV12-3 or TRBV12-4 with TRBJ1-4, with a tentative D call TRBD1 (5 bases). The V gene lost 6 bases and the J gene lost 0 bases, with 11 bases spanning the gap. The CDR3 sequence is 15 residues long. The CDR3 DNA is TGTGCCAGCAGACAGGACGGTGCAACTAATGAAAAACTGTTTTTT. Protein product: CASRQDGATNEKLFF.

For this clonotype: This may be a read error: a much more frequent sequence differs by one nucleotide. The genes are TRBV30 and TRBJ1-1; possibly TRBD1 for D (6 bases). V was pared by 5 bases and J by 1 base, with 17 bases between. This CDR3 comprises 15 residues. CDR1 is GTSNPN and CDR2 is SVGIG in the germline V gene (reference sequence). The CDR3 DNA reads TGTGCCTGGGACAGGTCAGCTCCTTCGAACACTGAAGCTTTCTTT. It specifies CAWDRSAPSNTEAFF.

This clonotype was seen many times. In nucleotides, the CDR3 is TGTGCCAGCAGCTCCCTCTACGAGCAGTACTTC. Translated, it gives CASSSLYEQYF. The chain is built from TRBV11-2 and TRBJ2-7; D is ambiguous. Germline CDR1 reads SGHAT; CDR2 reads FQNNGV. The V and J ends lost 4 bases and 3 bases respectively, with 4 bases between them. CDR3 length: 11 residues.

This clonotype has at least ten counts. The chain has TRBV5-1 and TRBJ1-2, with D possibly TRBD1 on 6 matching bases. Per germline, CDR1 SGHRS and CDR2 YFSETQ. Trimming removed 0 bases from V and 7 bases from J, with 16 bases in between. This CDR3 is 15 amino acids long. The CDR3 DNA is TGCGCCAGCAGCTTGGCCGTCGAACAGGGCTTTGGCTACACCTTC. Translation: CASSLAVEQGFGYTF.

Ten or more counts support this clonotype. CDR3 region: CASSSSPGLGPGELFF. The CDR3, as DNA: TGCGCCAGCAGCTCGTCTCCGGGACTAGGTCCCGGGGAGCTGTTTTTT. The chain combines TRBV5-1 with TRBJ2-2, with 8 positions matching TRBD2. The ends lost 3 bases at V and 6 bases at J; junction bases unmatched: 10. CDR3 length equals 16 residues. Germline V gives CDR1 SGHRS, CDR2 YFSETQ. The variable domain in full, with the rest retrieved from reference TRBV5-1 and TRBJ2-2, is KAGVTQTPRYLIKTRGQQVTLSCSPISGHRSVSWYQQTPGQGLQFLFEYFSETQRNKGNFPGRFSGRQFSNSRSEMNVSTLELGDSALYLCASSSSPGLGPGELFFGEGSRLTVL.

The chain joins TRBV24-1 to TRBJ1-1; a possible D gene is TRBD1 (6 bases). Trimming removed 7 bases from V and 5 bases from J, with 16 bases in between. The germline gives CDR1 KGHDR, CDR2 SFDVKD. The CDR3 runs to 14 residues. The CDR3 protein is CATRETGRETEAFF. CDR3 in DNA: TGTGCCACCAGGGAAACAGGGAGGGAAACTGAAGCTTTCTTT.

This clonotype was seen at least ten times. This rearrangement joins TRBV11-1 to TRBJ2-1; TRBD1 matches at 9 bases. This CDR3 is built from 14 residues. J was trimmed by 8 bases and V by 6 bases; bases with no gene match: 8. CDR1 SGHAT and CDR2 FQDESV come from the germline V gene (reference sequence). The CDR3, as DNA: TGTGCCAGCAGAGTAGACCGGGACAGGGATGAGCAGTTCTTC. Its translation is CASRVDRDRDEQFF. The full variable domain, rest sourced from reference TRBV11-1 and TRBJ2-1, is EAEVAQSPRYKITEKSQAVAFWCDPISGHATLYWYRQILGQGPELLVQFQDESVVDDSQLPKDRFSAERLKGVDSTLKIQPAELGDSAMYLCASRVDRDRDEQFFGPGTRLTVL.

This clonotype occurred a few times. This chain uses TRBV11-2 with TRBJ2-1; D possibly uses TRBD1 or TRBD2 (6 bases each). Trimming left V 5 bases short and J 3 bases short, with 14 bases between. Germline CDR1 is SGHAT and CDR2 is FQNNGV. This CDR3 contains 15 residues. This CDR3 reads CASSKEGGYYNEQFF. The CDR3 coding sequence is TGTGCCAGCAGCAAAGAGGGGGGATACTACAATGAGCAGTTCTTC.

This clonotype was detected ten times or more. The chain recombines TRBV29-1 with TRBJ2-3; D ambiguous. CDR1 is SQVTM, CDR2 ANQGSEA, per germline. CDR3 length: 12 residues. Trimming shortened V by 7 bases and J by 3 bases, and 11 bases separated the two germline ends. DNA for the CDR3: TGCAGCGCCCGTCCGGTGACAGATACGCAGTATTTT. It encodes CSARPVTDTQYF.

The sample holds many counts of this clonotype. The chain uses TRBV10-3 and TRBJ2-3, with TRBD2 matching 10 bases. The CDR3 has 17 residues. V shed 6 bases and J 6 bases; nucleotides not matched to a gene: 15. CDR1 and CDR2 from the germline V gene are ENHRY and SYGVKD. CDR3 coding DNA: TGTGCCATCAGCCCACGCCCCCTAGCGGGAGAGGAGGATACGCAGTATTTT. Protein: CAISPRPLAGEEDTQYF.

Ten or more counts support this clonotype. The chain joins TRBV20-1 to TRBJ1-1; possible D gene TRBD1, 5 bases. Trimming pared 3 bases from V and 5 bases from J, leaving 19 bases between. CDR3 length: 15 residues. Germline assignment: CDR1 DFQATT and CDR2 SNEGSKA (reference sequence). The DNA of the CDR3 is TGCAGTGCTAGCGGGGCCACAGCTGGGAAAACTGAAGCTTTCTTT. This translates into CSASGATAGKTEAFF.

This clonotype has at least ten counts. The genes are TRBV2 and TRBJ1-2, with 8 bases matching TRBD1. This CDR3 has 13 residues. V dropped 4 bases and J dropped 5; count of bases not matched to a gene: 3. The V gene's germline CDR1 is SNHLY and CDR2 FYNNEI. CDR3 in amino acids: CASSAGTGYGYTF. CDR3 sequence (DNA): TGTGCCAGCAGTGCCGGGACAGGATATGGCTACACCTTC.

Many counts were recorded for this clonotype. V and J are TRBV3-1 and TRBJ1-2; 8 nucleotides match TRBD1. CDR1 LGHDT and CDR2 YNNKEL come from the germline V gene (reference sequence). With V trimmed by 2 bases and J by 6 bases, 5 bases remained unmatched. The CDR3 covers 14 residues. The CDR3 sequence: CASSQSDRVNGYTF. CDR3 DNA: TGTGCCAGCAGCCAATCGGACAGGGTCAATGGCTACACCTTC.